A selection of T cell receptor beta chains follows, all from one sample in a study of shared clonotypes between healthy human individuals. Profiling relied on immunoSEQ multiplex PCR, and the TCRdb table lists in-frame clones only, not all of them. The data show 550,000 to 650,000 clones, around 96% seen once. Sequencing was performed on naive CD8+ T cells sorted from blood. The source is a woman in her 30s in good health. The CDR3 runs from the conserved cysteine through the conserved F or W. Each record gives: CDR3 length, V gene, J gene, D gene, clone size, CDR3 DNA, CDR3 protein. The D gene is left open where the match is weak. Some rows mark clone size as missing; the rest say once, few, many or name a class of expanded clone.

14	TRBV10-3	TRBJ1-1	TRBD1	NA	TGTGCCATCAAGCCGGGACAGATGAACACTGAAGCTTTCTTT	CAIKPGQMNTEAFF
15	TRBV10-2	TRBJ2-7	TRBD2	NA	TGCGCCAGCAGCTTGACGGGACTAGTGGGCTACGAGCAGTACTTC	CASSLTGLVGYEQYF
12	TRBV6-1	TRBJ1-5	NA	NA	TGTGCCAGCAGCGCTTGGGATCAGCCCCAGCATTTT	CASSAWDQPQHF
16	TRBV5-5	TRBJ2-1	TRBD2	NA	TGTGCCAGCAGCTTGGAACTAGCGGGAACGATCAATGAGCAGTTCTTC	CASSLELAGTINEQFF
16	TRBV27	TRBJ2-7	NA	NA	TGTGCCAGCAGTTTCCTCGGACAGGGGACTAGCTACGAGCAGTACTTC	CASSFLGQGTSYEQYF
13	TRBV2	TRBJ2-7	NA	once	TGTGCCAGCAGTGGGGACGGGGTCGGGGAGCAGTACTTC	CASSGDGVGEQYF
13	TRBV6-6	TRBJ2-7	TRBD1	NA	TGTGCCAGCAGTTACACACAGGGGAACGAGCAGTACTTC	CASSYTQGNEQYF
13	TRBV7-9	TRBJ1-1	NA	NA	TGTGCCAGCAGCCCATCGGGGGGGGACGAAGCTTTCTTT	CASSPSGGDEAFF
16	TRBV19	TRBJ2-7	NA	NA	TGTGCCAGTAGTATAGATACGGAACACATCACCTACGAGCAGTACTTC	CASSIDTEHITYEQYF
15	TRBV6-1	TRBJ2-6	NA	NA	TGTGCCAGCAGTGAATGGGAGTCTGGGGCCAACGTCCTGACTTTC	CASSEWESGANVLTF
14	TRBV19	TRBJ2-5	NA	NA	TGTGCCAGTACCGACGGGTGGGGTGAAGAGACCCAGTACTTC	CASTDGWGEETQYF
12	TRBV29-1	TRBJ2-3	TRBD2	NA	TGCAGCGTTGGTGGCGGGAGTGATACGCAGTATTTT	CSVGGGSDTQYF
16	TRBV7-9	TRBJ2-7	NA	NA	TGTGCCAGCAGCGGGGACTCGGGACTGGGACCCTACGAGCAGTACTTC	CASSGDSGLGPYEQYF
14	TRBV2	TRBJ2-7	NA	NA	TGTGCCAGCAGGCCACCCCCTCCTTTCTACGAGCAGTACTTC	CASRPPPPFYEQYF
14	TRBV28	TRBJ1-2	NA	NA	TGTGCCAGCAGTGTGGACCTACTCCGCCCCGGCTACACCTTC	CASSVDLLRPGYTF
15	TRBV6-6	TRBJ2-3	NA	once	TGTGCCAGCAGTTACGTCAGTGGCGGCACAGATACGCAGTATTTT	CASSYVSGGTDTQYF
14	TRBV30	TRBJ1-5	TRBD1	few	TGTGCCTGGAGTGGGGGACAGGGGACGCAGCCCCAGCATTTT	CAWSGGQGTQPQHF
13	TRBV28	TRBJ1-1	TRBD1	NA	TGTGCCAGCAGATTGACAGGGAGGACTGAAGCTTTCTTT	CASRLTGRTEAFF
15	TRBV6-1	TRBJ1-5	NA	NA	TGTGCCAGCAGTGAACTCAGGCGGGGGTCTCAGCCCCAGCATTTT	CASSELRRGSQPQHF
15	TRBV6-6	TRBJ2-1	TRBD1	NA	TGTGCCAGCAGTTACGCCGGGACAGACTACAATGAGCAGTTCTTC	CASSYAGTDYNEQFF
12	TRBV11-2	TRBJ2-7	NA	NA	TGTGCCAGCAGCCAGGATCAGTACGAGCAGTACTTC	CASSQDQYEQYF
11	TRBV20-1	TRBJ1-1	TRBD1	NA	TGCAGTGCCGACAGGGCGATGAAAGCTTTCTTT	CSADRAMKAFF
13	TRBV11-2	TRBJ2-7	TRBD1	NA	TGTGCCAGCAGCCGGGACAGGGCCTACGAGCAGTACTTC	CASSRDRAYEQYF
13	TRBV10-1	TRBJ2-7	NA	NA	TGCGCCAGCAGTGCAGACATGACCTACGAGCAGTACTTC	CASSADMTYEQYF